This T cell receptor beta chain emerged from a study of patients and donors after allogeneic stem cell transplantation (dated by TCRdb to about 2020). As encoded in the germline V gene, CDR1 is MGHDK while CDR2 is SYGVNS. The CDR3 runs 15 amino acids, cysteine and phenylalanine included. Only the CDR3 region is kept as DNA, spanning 45 bases read in frame from base 1. V lost 2 bases and J lost 2 bases, and the count of bases not matched to a germline gene is 3. Libraries were constructed by RT-PCR. Sequencing took place on a NextSeq 550. The raw public data were reprocessed by TCRdb itself: fastp quality trimming at Q25, MiXCR clonotype calling, in-frame beta chains only. One record per CDR3 amino acid sequence lists the most common genes and DNA. Within this sample are about 160,000 distinct CDR3 sequences, with over 30% of them counted one time only. About 50% of the sample belongs to the ten largest clones.

A word on this clonotype: What this receptor recognizes is not known. Per-base qualities were not stored, and no clone one base away is much larger.

The receptor was derived from a human donor who was either an allogeneic HSCT recipient or a stem cell or donor lymphocyte infusion donor (not recorded which). It is not recorded whose cells these are; they may come from a transplant donor. The sequencing sample was made of blood, either unsorted or a sorted T cell fraction (not recorded which). The chain uses TRBV25-1 and TRBJ1-5, with 7 bases aligning to TRBD1. The DNA reads as follows: TGTGCCAGCAGTGAAGGAGACAGGGGCAATCAGCCCCAGCATTTT. It translates to CASSEGDRGNQPQHF.